The 5 T cell receptor beta chains given below trace back to one sample, sequenced in a study of CD8 T cells in ankylosing spondylitis. Whole-study findings and limits: Among TCR beta sequences, a motif of eight highly homologous variants appeared characteristic of ankylosing spondylitis blood.

MiXCR, run by TCRdb on the 5' RACE reads, gives a single entry per CDR3 protein. Seen here are 700,000 to 850,000 distinct CDR3 sequences, approximately 12% observed once, and the top ten hold approximately 0.46%. Their cognate antigens are unknown. The sample taken for sequencing was blood, either unsorted or a sorted T cell fraction (not recorded which). The receptors were sampled from a male donor with ankylosing spondylitis.

Only a few counts were recorded for this clonotype. V and J are TRBV4-3 and TRBJ2-3; 9 bases map to TRBD2. V trimming: 1 base; J trimming: 4 bases; junction bases outside the gene matches: 9. Germline V gives CDR1 LGHNA, CDR2 YSLEER. CDR3 length: 17 amino acids. The CDR3 sequence: CASSQGPGLAPADTQYF. In nucleotides, the CDR3 is TGCGCCAGCAGCCAAGGACCGGGACTAGCTCCAGCAGATACGCAGTATTTT.

The chain is built from TRBV7-2 and TRBJ2-5; no clear D gene. Deletions cut 3 bases from V and 0 bases from J, with 5 bases between. The CDR3 spans 13 residues. CDR1 is SGHTA and CDR2 is FQGNSA in the germline V gene. DNA for the CDR3: TGTGCCAGCAGCTTGCAGCACCAAGAGACCCAGTACTTC. This encodes CASSLQHQETQYF. The full variable domain, rest sourced from reference TRBV7-2 and TRBJ2-5, is GAGVSQSPSNKVTEKGKDVELRCDPISGHTALYWYRQSLGQGLEFLIYFQGNSAPDKSGLPSDRFSAERTGGSVSTLTIQRTQQEDSAVYLCASSLQHQETQYFGPGTRLLVL.

The table lists this clonotype with a few counts. The J gene is TRBJ2-1, the V gene TRBV29-1; 15 positions agree with TRBD2. Trimming removed 5 bases from V and 7 bases from J; junction bases left unmatched: 9. This CDR3 has 16 residues. From germline, CDR1 is SQVTM and CDR2 ANQGSEA. The chain's CDR3 is CSVWTSGRAGGNEQFF. CDR3 sequence (DNA): TGCAGCGTTTGGACTAGCGGGAGGGCCGGGGGAAATGAGCAGTTCTTC.

This clonotype was found a few times. The chain combines TRBV6-2 or TRBV6-3 with TRBJ2-1; possibly TRBD2 for D (7 bases). The germline V and J ends were trimmed by 6 bases and 0 bases, with 24 bases remaining between them. In germline, CDR1 is MNHEY, CDR2 SVGEGT. This CDR3 comprises 19 residues. CDR3 protein: CASRTTRGAERSSYNEQFF. CDR3 nucleotide sequence: TGTGCCAGCAGAACTACTCGGGGGGCAGAAAGAAGCTCCTACAATGAGCAGTTCTTC.

Many counts were recorded for this clonotype. J is TRBJ2-7 and V is TRBV12-3 or TRBV12-4; 10 positions match TRBD1. The trim removed 5 bases at V and 5 bases at J, leaving 3 bases unmatched. The CDR3 runs to 13 residues. The CDR3 spells CASSDRGRHEQYF. CDR3 bases: TGTGCCAGCAGTGACAGGGGGCGTCACGAGCAGTACTTC.